A selection of T cell receptor beta chains follows, all from one sample in a study of blood T cell repertoires in COVID-19. Profiled with immunoSEQ multiplex PCR; TCRdb holds only in-frame clones, not every one. The sample comprises 270,000 or so clones, 89% of which are singletons, and around 4.6% rests with the top ten. The sample taken for sequencing was peripheral blood. The receptors come from a woman aged 40 to 50 who had recovered from COVID-19. CDR3s include the opening cysteine and the closing phenylalanine or tryptophan. The order of the fields is D gene, V gene, clone size, J gene, CDR3 DNA, CDR3 protein. The D gene is left open where the match is weak. A clone size is listed for some rows: how often the clone was seen (once, few, many), or a class if it is expanded.

NA	TRBV5-1	NA	TRBJ1-2	TGCGCCAGCAGCTTGGCAGGGGCGAGGGATGGCTACACCTTC	CASSLAGARDGYTF
TRBD2	TRBV2	NA	TRBJ2-3	TGTGCCAGCAGGAGGGGACTAGCGGGTTTGAGCACAGATACGCAGTATTTT	CASRRGLAGLSTDTQYF
NA	TRBV6-5	NA	TRBJ1-2	TGTGCCAGCAGTATGAGGCCTGCGGATGGCTACACCTTC	CASSMRPADGYTF
NA	TRBV6-5	NA	TRBJ1-1	TGTGCCAGCATTTTTGGAGATACGAACACTGAAGCTTTCTTT	CASIFGDTNTEAFF
NA	TRBV7-2	NA	TRBJ2-3	TGTGCCAGCAGCCCCAAGGGAGTCTCTAGCACAGATACGCAGTATTTT	CASSPKGVSSTDTQYF
TRBD1	TRBV2	NA	TRBJ1-1	TGTGCCAGCAACCCCAGGGGACAGGGGAATGAAGCTTTCTTT	CASNPRGQGNEAFF
NA	TRBV6-2/TRBV6-3	NA	TRBJ1-6	TGTGCCAGCAGCCTCGGGGGAGGTAATTCACCCCTCCACTTT	CASSLGGGNSPLHF
NA	TRBV6-5	NA	TRBJ1-6	TGTGCCAGCAGTTATAGACCAGGGGATAATTCACCCCTCCACTTT	CASSYRPGDNSPLHF
TRBD2	TRBV11-3	NA	TRBJ2-2	TGTGCCAGCAGCGCCGCCCCAATAGCGGGGGGGAACACCGGGGAGCTGTTTTTT	CASSAAPIAGGNTGELFF
NA	TRBV28	NA	TRBJ2-3	TGTGCCAGCAGTTCAGGCAGGGATTTTCGCACAGATACGCAGTATTTT	CASSSGRDFRTDTQYF
NA	TRBV24-1	NA	TRBJ1-2	TGTGCCACCAGTGAGCCGACAGAGAACTATGGCTACACCTTC	CATSEPTENYGYTF
NA	TRBV3-1/TRBV3-2	NA	TRBJ1-2	TGTGCCAGCAGCCCGACATCTAACTATGGCTACACCTTC	CASSPTSNYGYTF
NA	TRBV7-2	NA	TRBJ2-3	TGTGCCAGCAGTTCCGGTTCACTAGGCACAGATACGCAGTATTTT	CASSSGSLGTDTQYF
TRBD2	TRBV7-9	NA	TRBJ2-1	TGTGCCAGCAGCTCCTCTAGCGGGAGATCCTACAATGAGCAGTTCTTC	CASSSSSGRSYNEQFF
TRBD2	TRBV13	NA	TRBJ2-7	TGTGCCAGCAGCTACGGAGGACTAGGCCGCGAGCAGTACTTC	CASSYGGLGREQYF
NA	TRBV27	once	TRBJ1-2	TGTGCCAGCACCAACGAATGGGGGGATAACTATGGCTACACCTTC	CASTNEWGDNYGYTF
NA	TRBV9	few	TRBJ1-1	TGTGCCAGCAGCGTAGGGGACACCTCGAACACTGAAGCTTTCTTT	CASSVGDTSNTEAFF
TRBD1	TRBV28	NA	TRBJ1-2	TGTGCCAGCAGCCGTGGACAGGCTCCATACTATGGCTACACCTTC	CASSRGQAPYYGYTF
TRBD1	TRBV7-8	NA	TRBJ1-2	TGTGCCAGCAGCTACGGGGACAGGGGAGAAACACGGATCTATGGCTACACCTTC	CASSYGDRGETRIYGYTF
TRBD1	TRBV9	NA	TRBJ1-1	TGTGCCAGCAGCGCCGGGACAGGGGGAGGCTTGAACCCCTCTGAAGCTTTCTTT	CASSAGTGGGLNPSEAFF
NA	TRBV9	NA	TRBJ2-1	TGTGCCAGCAGCGTCGGTTCCTACAATGAGCAGTTCTTC	CASSVGSYNEQFF
NA	TRBV14	few	TRBJ2-1	TGTGCCAGCAGCCAATCTCTGGAGCAGTTCTTC	CASSQSLEQFF
NA	TRBV5-1	NA	TRBJ2-3	TGCGCCAGCAGCTTGGGCGGGTCGGCGGATACGCAGTATTTT	CASSLGGSADTQYF